This T cell receptor beta chain was identified in a study of T cell responses to AZD1222 COVID-19 vaccine. Study-level findings and limits: Spike-wide vaccine-associated CD4 TCRs dominated at 160-218 and 743-854. Donors in the cohort were predominantly white British and more often female, and clonal diversity was possibly underestimated. Rises in breadth and depth of Spike-specific TCRs came after two AZD1222 doses.

This clone was counted only a few times. Its antigen is unidentified. Profiling relied on immunoSEQ multiplex PCR, and the TCRdb table lists in-frame clones only, not all of them. Of 90,000 to 120,000 clones listed, around 90% are singletons. The junction had 3 bases not matched to a gene; V was cut back by 7 bases and J by 5 bases. Germline CDR1 is SGDLS and CDR2 is YYNGEE. The CDR3 has 14 residues. Sequences were derived from peripheral blood, sampled 28 days after the second AZD1222 dose. The chain is built from TRBV9 and TRBJ2-1, with 13 bases matching TRBD2. This clonotype was sampled from an adult who received the AZD1222 COVID-19 vaccine. The CDR3 nucleotides read TGTGCCAGCTCTACTAGCGGGGGGGACAATGAGCAGTTCTTC. It translates to CASSTSGGDNEQFF.